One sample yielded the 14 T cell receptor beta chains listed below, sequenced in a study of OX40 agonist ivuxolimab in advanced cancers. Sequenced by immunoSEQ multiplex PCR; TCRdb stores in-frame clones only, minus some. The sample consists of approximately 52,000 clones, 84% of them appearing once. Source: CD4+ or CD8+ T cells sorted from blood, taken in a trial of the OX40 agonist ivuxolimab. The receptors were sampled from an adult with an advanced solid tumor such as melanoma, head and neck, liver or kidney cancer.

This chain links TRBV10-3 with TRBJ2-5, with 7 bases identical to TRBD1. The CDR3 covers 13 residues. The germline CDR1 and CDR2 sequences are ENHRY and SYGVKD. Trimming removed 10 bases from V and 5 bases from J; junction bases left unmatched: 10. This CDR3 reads CATWDSPGETQYF. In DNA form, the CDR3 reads TGTGCCACTTGGGACAGCCCAGGGGAGACCCAGTACTTC.

The DNA of the CDR3 is TGTGCCAGCAGCTTTGGGGGAGAAGGTCAAGAGACCCAGTACTTC. Amino acid sequence: CASSFGGEGQETQYF. The gene calls are TRBV11-2 and TRBJ2-5, with D perhaps TRBD1 or TRBD2 (5 bases each). Germline values: CDR1 SGHAT, CDR2 FQNNGV. CDR3 length equals 15 residues. Trimming shortened V by 3 bases and J by 2 bases, and 13 bases separated the two germline ends.

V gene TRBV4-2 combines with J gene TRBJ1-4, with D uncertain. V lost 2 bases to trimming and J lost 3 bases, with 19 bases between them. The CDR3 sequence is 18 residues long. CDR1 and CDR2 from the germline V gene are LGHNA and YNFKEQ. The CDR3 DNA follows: TGTGCCAGCAGCCAATTTTCCCGGGCGGCCAGGCCTAATGAAAAACTGTTTTTT. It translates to CASSQFSRAARPNEKLFF.

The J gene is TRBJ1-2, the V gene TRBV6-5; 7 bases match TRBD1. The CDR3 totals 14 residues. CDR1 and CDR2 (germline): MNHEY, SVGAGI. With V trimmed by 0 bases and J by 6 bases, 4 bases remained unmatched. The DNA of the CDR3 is TGTGCCAGCAGTTACTCCTCCGGGACAGATGGCTACACCTTC. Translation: CASSYSSGTDGYTF.

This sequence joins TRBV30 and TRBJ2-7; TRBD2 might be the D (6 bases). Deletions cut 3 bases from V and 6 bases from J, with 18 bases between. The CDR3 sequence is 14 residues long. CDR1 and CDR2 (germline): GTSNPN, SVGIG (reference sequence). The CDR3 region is CAWRGGVYNGEQYF. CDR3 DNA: TGTGCCTGGAGGGGGGGAGTTTATAATGGCGAGCAGTACTTC.

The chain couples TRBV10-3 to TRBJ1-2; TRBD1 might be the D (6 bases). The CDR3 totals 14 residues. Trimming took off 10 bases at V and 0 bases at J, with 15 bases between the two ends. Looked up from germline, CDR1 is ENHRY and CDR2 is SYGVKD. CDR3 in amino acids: CATNDRPSNYGYTF. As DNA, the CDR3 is TGTGCCACTAATGACAGGCCTTCTAACTATGGCTACACCTTC.

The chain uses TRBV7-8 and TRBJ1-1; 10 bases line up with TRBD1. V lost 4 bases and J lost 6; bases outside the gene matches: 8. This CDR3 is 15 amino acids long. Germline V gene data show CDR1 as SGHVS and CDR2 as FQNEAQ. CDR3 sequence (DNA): TGTGCCAGCAGCTCCCTGGACAGGGGGAATGCTGAAGCTTTCTTT. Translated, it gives CASSSLDRGNAEAFF. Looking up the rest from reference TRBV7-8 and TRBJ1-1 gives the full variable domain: GAGVSQSPRYKVAKRGQDVALRCDPISGHVSLFWYQQALGQGPEFLTYFQNEAQLDKSGLPSDRFFAERPEGSVSTLKIQRTQQEDSAVYLCASSSLDRGNAEAFFGQGTRLTVV.

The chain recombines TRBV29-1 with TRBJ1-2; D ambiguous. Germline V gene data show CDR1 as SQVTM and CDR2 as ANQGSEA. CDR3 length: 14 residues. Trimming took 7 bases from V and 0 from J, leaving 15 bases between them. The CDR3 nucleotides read TGCAGCGCTCCCGCTCAGTTAACTAACTATGGCTACACCTTC. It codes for CSAPAQLTNYGYTF.

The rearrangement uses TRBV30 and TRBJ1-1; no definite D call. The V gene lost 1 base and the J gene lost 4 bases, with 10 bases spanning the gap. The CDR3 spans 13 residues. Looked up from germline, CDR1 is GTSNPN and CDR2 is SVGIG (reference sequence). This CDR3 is CAWSGKLGTEAFF. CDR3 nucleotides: TGTGCCTGGAGTGGGAAATTGGGCACTGAAGCTTTCTTT. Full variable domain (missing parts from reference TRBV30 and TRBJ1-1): SQTIHQWPATLVQPVGSPLSLECTVEGTSNPNLYWYRQAAGRGLQLLFYSVGIGQISSEVPQNLSASRPQDRQFILSSKKLLLSDSGFYLCAWSGKLGTEAFFGQGTRLTVV.

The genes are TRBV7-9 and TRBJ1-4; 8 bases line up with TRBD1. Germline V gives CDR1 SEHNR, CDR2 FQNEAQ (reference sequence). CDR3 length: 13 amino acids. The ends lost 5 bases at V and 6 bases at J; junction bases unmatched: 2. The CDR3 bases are TGTGCCAGCAGCCCAGGGGGCCATGAAAAACTGTTTTTT. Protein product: CASSPGGHEKLFF.

In DNA form, the CDR3 reads TGTGCCAGCAGCTTGGGGGACAGGGGGCTAACCGGGGAGCTGTTTTTT. The encoded protein is CASSLGDRGLTGELFF. The V and J genes are TRBV5-4 and TRBJ2-2; 12 bases are a match to TRBD1. The CDR3 runs 16 residues. Trimming took 0 bases from V and 5 from J; bases not matched to a gene: 2. Per germline, CDR1 SGHNT and CDR2 YYREEE (reference sequence).

CDR3 coding DNA: TGTGCCAGCTCACTTGGGACAGGGCTCGGAGCTAACTATGGCTACACCTTC. Protein: CASSLGTGLGANYGYTF. The genes are TRBV18 and TRBJ1-2, with 9 bases fitting TRBD1. The CDR3 covers 17 residues. Germline lookup yields CDR1 KGHSH and CDR2 LQKENI. V trimming: 4 bases; J trimming: 0 bases; junction bases outside the gene matches: 9.

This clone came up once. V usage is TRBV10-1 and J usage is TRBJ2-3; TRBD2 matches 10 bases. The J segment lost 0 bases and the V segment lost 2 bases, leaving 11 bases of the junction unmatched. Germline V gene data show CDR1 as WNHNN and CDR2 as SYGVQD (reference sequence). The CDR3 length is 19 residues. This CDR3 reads CASSERLAGDDSSTDTQYF. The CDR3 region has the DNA TGCGCCAGCAGTGAGAGGCTAGCGGGGGACGATTCTAGCACAGATACGCAGTATTTT.

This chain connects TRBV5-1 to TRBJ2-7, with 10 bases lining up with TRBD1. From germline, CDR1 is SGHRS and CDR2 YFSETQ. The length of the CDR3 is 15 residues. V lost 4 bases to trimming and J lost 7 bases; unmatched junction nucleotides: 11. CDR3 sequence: CASSVGTGVAGEQYF. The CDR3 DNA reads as TGCGCCAGCAGCGTCGGGACAGGGGTTGCGGGGGAGCAGTACTTC.